The 14 T cell receptor beta chains presented below share a single source sample, sequenced in a study of blood T cell repertoires in COVID-19. Clones were read by immunoSEQ multiplex PCR, and TCRdb kept only the in-frame ones, dropping some. Of a few hundred thousand clones in the sample, over 80% were seen once. Sequenced sample: PBMCs or T cells enriched from blood (not recorded which). Receptors originate from a woman aged 40 to 50 who had been exposed to COVID-19.

The chain employs TRBV28 and TRBJ1-2; TRBD1 matches 12 bases. Per the germline V gene, CDR1 is MDHEN and CDR2 is SYDVKM. The CDR3 contains 16 residues. Losses at the gene ends were 3 bases for V and 8 bases for J; bases not matched to a gene: 10. This CDR3 reads CASSFPSGTGGRGYTF. CDR3 bases: TGTGCCAGCAGTTTTCCTTCCGGGACAGGGGGCAGAGGCTACACCTTC.

This chain uses TRBV4-2 with TRBJ1-5, with TRBD1 as a possible D gene (6 bases). The ends were cut back, 0 bases at V and 0 bases at J, with 9 bases in the middle. CDR1 and CDR2 (germline): LGHNA, YNFKEQ. The CDR3 loop spans 16 amino acids. This CDR3 reads CASSQERTDSNQPQHF. The CDR3 DNA sequence: TGTGCCAGCAGCCAAGAAAGGACAGATAGCAATCAGCCCCAGCATTTT.

J is TRBJ2-1 and V is TRBV30; a possible D gene is TRBD1 (6 bases). CDR1 is GTSNPN, CDR2 SVGIG, per germline (reference sequence). The V end lost 4 bases, the J end lost 3 bases, and 16 bases lay between the germline ends. This CDR3 contains 15 residues. CDR3 loop: CAWTLIDRNYNEQFF. The CDR3 nucleotides read TGTGCCTGGACCCTAATCGACAGGAACTACAATGAGCAGTTCTTC.

The chain couples TRBV24-1 to TRBJ2-5, with 12 bases that match TRBD1. Germline V gene sequence: CDR1 KGHDR, CDR2 SFDVKD. The CDR3 covers 16 residues. Trimming at V came to 4 bases and at J to 5 bases, leaving 7 bases not matched to a gene. Here the CDR3 reads CATSDAGTGGMETQYF. The CDR3 DNA follows: TGTGCCACCAGTGACGCCGGGACAGGGGGCATGGAGACCCAGTACTTC.

The chain employs TRBV5-1 and TRBJ1-2; D uncertain. Between the trimmed V and J ends, which lost 0 bases and 8 bases, there was a span of 11 bases. The CDR3 has 13 residues. CDR1 is SGHRS, CDR2 YFSETQ, per germline. CDR3 sequence: CASSLANSAGYTF. In DNA form, the CDR3 reads TGCGCCAGCAGCTTGGCAAACTCTGCGGGCTACACCTTC.

This chain links TRBV12-3 or TRBV12-4 with TRBJ1-2; TRBD1 matches 7 bases. Trimming cost V 9 bases and J 5 bases; bases outside gene matches: 6. This CDR3 is built from 12 residues. The CDR3, as DNA: TGTGCCAGTTCACAGGGGATTTATGGCTACACCTTC. It codes for CASSQGIYGYTF.

The J gene is TRBJ2-3, the V gene TRBV18, with D maybe TRBD2 (6 bases). CDR1 is KGHSH, CDR2 LQKENI, per germline. This CDR3 has 15 residues. The V and J ends lost 1 base and 4 bases respectively, with 12 bases between them. Here the CDR3 DNA reads TGTGCCAGCTCACCACAAAGGGACTCATCAGATACGCAGTATTTT. This encodes CASSPQRDSSDTQYF.

The chain carries TRBV5-6 and TRBJ2-7; 9 bases align to TRBD2. Trimming took 4 bases from V and 1 from J; bases not matched to a gene: 12. The germline CDR1 and CDR2 sequences are SGHDT and YYEEEE. CDR3 length equals 17 residues. The CDR3 loop reads CASSGDSGSLLSYEQYV. CDR3 DNA sequence: TGTGCCAGCAGCGGGGATAGCGGGAGTCTACTATCCTACGAGCAGTACGTC.

The chain combines TRBV9 with TRBJ2-1, with 12 positions matching TRBD2. The CDR3 runs 17 residues. J lost 7 bases, V lost 0 bases, and 8 bases had no gene match. Looked up from germline, CDR1 is SGDLS and CDR2 is YYNGEE. DNA of the CDR3: TGTGCCAGCAGCGTAGGGAAGACTAGCGGGAGTATAAATGAGCAGTTCTTC. This codes for CASSVGKTSGSINEQFF.

The rearrangement uses TRBV11-2 and TRBJ1-1; the D is unclear. Germline-derived CDR1 and CDR2 are SGHAT and FQNNGV. There are 14 residues in the CDR3. The ends were cut back, 1 base at V and 4 bases at J, with 10 bases in the middle. CDR3 sequence reads: CASSLVATPTEAFF. In DNA, the CDR3 is TGTGCCAGCAGCTTAGTGGCCACCCCCACTGAAGCTTTCTTT.

The chain uses TRBV6-2 or TRBV6-3 and TRBJ1-1, with D tentatively TRBD1 (5 bases). The length of the CDR3 is 14 residues. CDR1 and CDR2 from the germline V gene are MNHEY and SVGEGT. The germline V and J ends were trimmed by 2 bases and 11 bases, with 18 bases remaining between them. As DNA, the CDR3 is TGTGCCAGCAGTTACCGAACCCAGGGCTACAAGGCTTTCTTT. This gives the protein CASSYRTQGYKAFF.

The gene calls are TRBV7-2 and TRBJ1-1; D possibly corresponds to TRBD1 (6 bases). V shed 5 bases and J shed 1 base, with 11 bases lying between them. The germline V gene has CDR1 SGHTA and CDR2 FQGNSA. The CDR3 consists of 14 residues. As DNA, the CDR3 is TGTGCCAGCAGCAGGGGGGGTCAGAACACTGAAGCTTTCTTT. The encoded protein is CASSRGGQNTEAFF.

This clone has just a few counts. The V call is TRBV7-2, the J call TRBJ2-1, with unresolved D. The V end was cut by 4 bases, the J end by 0 bases, with 13 bases between. CDR1 is SGHTA, CDR2 FQGNSA, per germline. The CDR3 length is 16 residues. CDR3 protein: CASSSQVRSSYNEQFF. For the CDR3, the DNA is TGTGCCAGCAGCTCCCAAGTACGTAGCTCCTACAATGAGCAGTTCTTC.

The genes are TRBV30 and TRBJ2-7; D uncertain. V lost 1 base, J lost 2 bases, and 6 bases lay in between. The CDR3 is 12 residues long. Germline-derived CDR1 and CDR2 are GTSNPN and SVGIG (reference sequence). The CDR3 coding sequence is TGTGCCTGGAGTGGCGGTACCTACGAGCAGTACTTC. The encoded protein is CAWSGGTYEQYF.